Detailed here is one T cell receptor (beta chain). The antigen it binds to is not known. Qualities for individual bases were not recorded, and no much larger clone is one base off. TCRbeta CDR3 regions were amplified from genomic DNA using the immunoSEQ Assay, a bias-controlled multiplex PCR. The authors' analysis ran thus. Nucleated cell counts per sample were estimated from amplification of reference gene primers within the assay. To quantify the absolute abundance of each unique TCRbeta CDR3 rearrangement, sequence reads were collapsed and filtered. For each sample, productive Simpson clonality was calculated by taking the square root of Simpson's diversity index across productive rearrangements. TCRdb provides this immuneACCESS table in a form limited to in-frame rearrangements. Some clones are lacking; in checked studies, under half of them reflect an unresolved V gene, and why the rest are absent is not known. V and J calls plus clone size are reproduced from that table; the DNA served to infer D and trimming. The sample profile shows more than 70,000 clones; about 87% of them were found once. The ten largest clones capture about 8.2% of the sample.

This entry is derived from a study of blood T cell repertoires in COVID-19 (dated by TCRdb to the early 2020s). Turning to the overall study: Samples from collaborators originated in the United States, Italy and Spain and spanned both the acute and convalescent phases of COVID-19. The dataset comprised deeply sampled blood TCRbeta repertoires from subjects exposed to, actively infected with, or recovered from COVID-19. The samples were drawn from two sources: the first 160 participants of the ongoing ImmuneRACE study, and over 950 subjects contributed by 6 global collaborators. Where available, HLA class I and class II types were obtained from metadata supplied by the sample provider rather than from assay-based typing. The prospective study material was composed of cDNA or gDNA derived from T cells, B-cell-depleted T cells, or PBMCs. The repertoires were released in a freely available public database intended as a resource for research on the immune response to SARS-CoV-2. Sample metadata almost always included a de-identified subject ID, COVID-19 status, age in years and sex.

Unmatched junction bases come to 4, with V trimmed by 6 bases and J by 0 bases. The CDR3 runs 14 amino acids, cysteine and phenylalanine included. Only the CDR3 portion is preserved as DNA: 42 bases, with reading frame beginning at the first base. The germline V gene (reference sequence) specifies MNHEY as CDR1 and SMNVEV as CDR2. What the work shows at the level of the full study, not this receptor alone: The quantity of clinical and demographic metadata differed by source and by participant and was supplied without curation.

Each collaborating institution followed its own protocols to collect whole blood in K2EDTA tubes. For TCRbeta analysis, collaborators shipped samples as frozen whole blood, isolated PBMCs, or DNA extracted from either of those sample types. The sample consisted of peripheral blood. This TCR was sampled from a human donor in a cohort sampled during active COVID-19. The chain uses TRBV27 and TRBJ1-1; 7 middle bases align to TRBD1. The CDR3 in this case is CASRSTGVNTEAFF. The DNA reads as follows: TGTGCCAGCAGATCCACAGGGGTGAACACTGAAGCTTTCTTT.